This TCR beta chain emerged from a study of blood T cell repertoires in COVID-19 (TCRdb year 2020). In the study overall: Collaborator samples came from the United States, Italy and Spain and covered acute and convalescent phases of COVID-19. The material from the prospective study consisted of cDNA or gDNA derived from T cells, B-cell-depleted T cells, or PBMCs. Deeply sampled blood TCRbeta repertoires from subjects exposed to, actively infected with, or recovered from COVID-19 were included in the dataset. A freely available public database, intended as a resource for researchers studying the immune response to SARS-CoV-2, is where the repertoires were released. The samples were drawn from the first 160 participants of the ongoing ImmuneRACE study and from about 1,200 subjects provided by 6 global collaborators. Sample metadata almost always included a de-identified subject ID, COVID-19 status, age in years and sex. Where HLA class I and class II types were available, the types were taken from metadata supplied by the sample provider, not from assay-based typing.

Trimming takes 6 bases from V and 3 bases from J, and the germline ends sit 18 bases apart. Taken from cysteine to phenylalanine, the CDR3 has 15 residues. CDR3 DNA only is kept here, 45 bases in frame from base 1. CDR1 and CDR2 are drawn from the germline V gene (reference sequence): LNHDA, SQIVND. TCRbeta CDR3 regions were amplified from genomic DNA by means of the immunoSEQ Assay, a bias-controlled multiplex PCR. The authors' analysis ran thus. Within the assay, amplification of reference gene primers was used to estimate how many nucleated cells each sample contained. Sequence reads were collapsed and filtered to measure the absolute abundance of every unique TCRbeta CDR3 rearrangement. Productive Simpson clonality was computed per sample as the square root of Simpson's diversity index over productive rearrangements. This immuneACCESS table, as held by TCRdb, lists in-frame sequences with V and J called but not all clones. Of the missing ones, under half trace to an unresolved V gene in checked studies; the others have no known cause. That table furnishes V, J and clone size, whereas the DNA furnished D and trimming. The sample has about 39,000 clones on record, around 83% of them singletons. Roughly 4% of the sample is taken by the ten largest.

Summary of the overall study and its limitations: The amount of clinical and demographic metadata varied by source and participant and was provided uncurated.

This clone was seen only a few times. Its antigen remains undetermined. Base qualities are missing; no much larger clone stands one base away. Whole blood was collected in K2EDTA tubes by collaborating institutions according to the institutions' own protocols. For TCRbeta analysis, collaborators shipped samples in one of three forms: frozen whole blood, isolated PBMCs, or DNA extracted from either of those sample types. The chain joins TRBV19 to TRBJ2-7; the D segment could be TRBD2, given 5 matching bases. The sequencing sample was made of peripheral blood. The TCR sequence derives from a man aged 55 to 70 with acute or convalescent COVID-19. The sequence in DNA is TGTGCCAGTAGGATTGTAGGAATGGGGAGCTACGAGCAGTACTTC. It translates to CASRIVGMGSYEQYF.